This T cell receptor beta chain was retrieved from a study of blood T cell repertoires in COVID-19. The V segment lost 3 bases and the J segment 2 bases; nucleotides outside the gene matches: 6. CDR1 is KGHSH and CDR2 is LQKENI in the germline V gene. The CDR3 sequence is 15 residues long. Method: immunoSEQ multiplex PCR; TCRdb's copy keeps in-frame clones and lacks some. The table lists about 100,000 clones, roughly 92% of them singletons. The sequence came from a man in his sixties or seventies with acute or convalescent COVID-19. The V gene is TRBV18, the J gene TRBJ2-5; 7 nucleotides agree with TRBD1. The sample comprised peripheral blood. In DNA, the CDR3 is TGTGCCAGCTCACCCGGACAGGCTCCTCAAGAGACCCAGTACTTC. It codes for CASSPGQAPQETQYF.